These 22 T cell receptor beta chains share one sample of origin, sequenced in a study of blood T cell repertoires in COVID-19. Profiled with immunoSEQ multiplex PCR; TCRdb holds only in-frame clones, not every one. The sample holds a few hundred thousand clones; 85% to 90% are singletons and the top ten take around 10%. The sample was peripheral blood. The receptors stem from a woman aged 30 to 39 with COVID-19, enrolled during active disease.

V gene TRBV27 combines with J gene TRBJ2-1, with a possible D match to TRBD2 (5 bases). Germline CDR1 is MNHEY and CDR2 is SMNVEV (reference sequence). CDR3 size: 14 residues. V lost 7 bases to trimming and J lost 8 bases, with 18 bases between them. The CDR3 DNA sequence: TGTGCCAGCAAAGTTTGGACCAACGGGGATGAGCAGTTCTTC. Amino acids: CASKVWTNGDEQFF.

The V call is TRBV19, the J call TRBJ1-5; D unclear. The CDR3 totals 16 residues. V lost 7 bases and J lost 3, with 19 bases in between. CDR1 is LNHDA and CDR2 is SQIVND in the germline V gene (reference sequence). CDR3 coding DNA: TGTGCCAGTAAAGGTAACCCCGAGCGACTCAATCAGCCCCAGCATTTT. This gives the protein CASKGNPERLNQPQHF.

This chain links TRBV6-5 with TRBJ2-1; 8 bases agree with TRBD2. The germline V gene has CDR1 MNHEY and CDR2 SVGAGI. The V gene end was trimmed by 1 base and the J gene end by 3 bases; junction bases not matched to a gene: 2. CDR3 length equals 15 residues. CDR3 in DNA: TGTGCCAGCAGTTACTTACGGGGGGGCTACAATGAGCAGTTCTTC. Encoded protein: CASSYLRGGYNEQFF.

This clone was recorded once. The rearrangement links TRBV3-1 (or the pseudogene TRBV3-2) to TRBJ1-1; D gene ambiguous. Germline loops: CDR1 LGHDT, CDR2 YNNKEL (reference sequence). This CDR3 contains 15 residues. The ends were cut back, 3 bases at V and 6 bases at J, with 17 bases in the middle. CDR3 amino acids: CASSQIRGSDSEAFF. The CDR3 DNA reads as TGTGCCAGCAGCCAGATTCGAGGATCGGACTCTGAAGCTTTCTTT.

The V call is TRBV7-9, the J call TRBJ1-6, with D unresolved. V lost 6 bases to trimming and J lost 7 bases, with 13 bases between them. CDR3 length: 14 residues. Germline V CDR1 and CDR2: SEHNR, FQNEAQ (reference sequence). This CDR3 is CASRSPMRNSPLHF. CDR3 in DNA: TGTGCCAGCAGAAGCCCCATGAGGAATTCACCCCTCCACTTT.

Notes on this clone: This sample includes further DNA sequences coding for the same CDR3. This rearrangement joins TRBV6-5 to TRBJ1-2; TRBD1 is a possible D gene (5 bases). The V and J ends lost 0 bases and 4 bases respectively, with 9 bases between them. CDR3 length: 14 residues. CDR1 is MNHEY and CDR2 is SVGAGI in the germline V gene. The CDR3 protein is CASSYSSGGYGYTF. The CDR3 DNA reads as TGTGCCAGCAGTTACTCATCCGGGGGCTATGGCTACACCTTC.

This sequence joins TRBV6-6 and TRBJ1-2; 7 bases are shared with TRBD1. The CDR3 extends over 15 amino acids. V was pared by 6 bases and J by 4 bases, with 11 bases of the junction left unmatched. Germline-derived CDR1 and CDR2 are MNHNY and SVGAGI (reference sequence). The CDR3 region has the DNA TGTGCCAGCAGCCGACAGGGTGTGTTGAGCTATGGCTACACCTTC. Its protein is CASSRQGVLSYGYTF.

The chain has TRBV5-1 and TRBJ2-3; 9 nucleotides line up with TRBD1. V lost 0 bases and J lost 2; bases outside the gene matches: 4. The germline gives CDR1 SGHRS, CDR2 YFSETQ. The CDR3 is made up of 16 amino acids. CDR3 sequence (DNA): TGCGCCAGCAGCTTGGTCGGGACAGGGTACACAGATACGCAGTATTTT. This gives the protein CASSLVGTGYTDTQYF. Full variable domain (outside the CDR3, taken from reference TRBV5-1 and TRBJ2-3): KAGVTQTPRYLIKTRGQQVTLSCSPISGHRSVSWYQQTPGQGLQFLFEYFSETQRNKGNFPGRFSGRQFSNSRSEMNVSTLELGDSALYLCASSLVGTGYTDTQYFGPGTRLTVL.

The chain employs TRBV7-9 and TRBJ1-1; 7 bases agree with TRBD1. The CDR3 runs 16 residues. V dropped 0 bases and J dropped 4; count of bases not matched to a gene: 8. Looked up from germline, CDR1 is SEHNR and CDR2 is FQNEAQ (reference sequence). In nucleotides, the CDR3 is TGTGCCAGCAGCTTAGCGATGGGACAGATGAGCACTGAAGCTTTCTTT. It translates to CASSLAMGQMSTEAFF. The variable domain in full, with the rest retrieved from reference TRBV7-9 and TRBJ1-1, is DTGVSQNPRHKITKRGQNVTFRCDPISEHNRLYWYRQTLGQGPEFLTYFQNEAQLEKSRLLSDRFSAERPKGSFSTLEIQRTEQGDSAMYLCASSLAMGQMSTEAFFGQGTRLTVV.

A word on this clone: Other nucleotide sequences in the sample specify the same CDR3. The chain couples TRBV11-1 to TRBJ2-1; TRBD1 is a possible D gene (5 bases). This CDR3 comprises 14 residues. Germline V gene lookup returns CDR1 SGHAT and CDR2 FQDESV (reference sequence). Deletions cut 2 bases from V and 3 bases from J, with 8 bases between. CDR3 loop: CASSLRGNYNEQFF. CDR3 bases: TGTGCCAGCAGCTTAAGGGGAAACTACAATGAGCAGTTCTTC. Supplemented by reference TRBV11-1 and TRBJ2-1, the full variable domain reads EAEVAQSPRYKITEKSQAVAFWCDPISGHATLYWYRQILGQGPELLVQFQDESVVDDSQLPKDRFSAERLKGVDSTLKIQPAELGDSAMYLCASSLRGNYNEQFFGPGTRLTVL.

The chain combines TRBV14 with TRBJ1-2, with D hard to call. CDR3 length: 12 residues. V lost 6 bases to trimming and J lost 9 bases, with 14 bases between them. Germline V gene sequence: CDR1 SGHDN, CDR2 FVKESK. Here the CDR3 DNA reads TGTGCCAGCAGAGGCTTACAGAGACGCTACACCTTC. Translated: CASRGLQRRYTF.

The gene calls are TRBV3-1 (or the pseudogene TRBV3-2) and TRBJ1-2; tentative D call: TRBD1 (6 bases). In germline, CDR1 is LGHDT, CDR2 YNNKEL (reference sequence). V was trimmed by 6 bases and J by 5 bases, leaving 13 bases between them. The CDR3 is made up of 13 amino acids. For the CDR3, the DNA is TGTGCCAGCAGTGTGACACAGGGTTATGGCTACACCTTC. It specifies CASSVTQGYGYTF.

The J gene is TRBJ1-6, the V gene TRBV6-5, with 7 nucleotides matching TRBD1. V was pared by 4 bases and J by 7 bases, with 7 bases of the junction left unmatched. Germline V gives CDR1 MNHEY, CDR2 SVGAGI. The CDR3 sequence is 15 residues long. CDR3 sequence (DNA): TGTGCCAGCAGTTCGGACAGGAGCCCAAATTCACCCCTCCACTTT. Its translation is CASSSDRSPNSPLHF.

V usage is TRBV29-1 and J usage is TRBJ2-3; D is ambiguous. This CDR3 comprises 11 residues. Germline V gene sequence: CDR1 SQVTM, CDR2 ANQGSEA. Deletions cut 8 bases from V and 2 bases from J, with 8 bases between. The CDR3 DNA follows: TGCAGCTTCCTTTACACAGATACGCAGTATTTT. This codes for CSFLYTDTQYF.

The chain is built from TRBV5-1 and TRBJ1-4; perhaps TRBD1 as D (6 bases). The V gene lost 4 bases and the J gene lost 8 bases, with 15 bases spanning the gap. The CDR3 sequence is 14 residues long. Germline-derived CDR1 and CDR2 are SGHRS and YFSETQ. The CDR3 nucleotides are TGCGCCAGCAGCCATCTACAGGGAAACGAAAAACTGTTTTTT. Its translation is CASSHLQGNEKLFF.

J is TRBJ1-1 and V is TRBV19, with TRBD1 matching over 9 bases. CDR1 and CDR2 (germline): LNHDA, SQIVND (reference sequence). Losses at the gene ends were 3 bases for V and 1 base for J; bases not matched to a gene: 0. The CDR3 consists of 14 residues. The CDR3, as DNA: TGTGCCAGTAGTATGGACAGGGGGAACACTGAAGCTTTCTTT. The encoded protein is CASSMDRGNTEAFF.

This clone was observed a handful of times. V is TRBV5-1 and J is TRBJ2-1; 8 positions agree with TRBD2. Losses at the gene ends were 5 bases for V and 5 bases for J; bases not matched to a gene: 3. Germline V gives CDR1 SGHRS, CDR2 YFSETQ. The CDR3 loop spans 13 amino acids. DNA of the CDR3: TGCGCCAGCAGTTACGGGGGGGACAATGAGCAGTTCTTC. As protein: CASSYGGDNEQFF.

The V call is TRBV7-2, the J call TRBJ2-3, with D tentatively TRBD2 (5 bases). The CDR3 sequence is 14 residues long. The germline V gene has CDR1 SGHTA and CDR2 FQGNSA. Trimming took off 4 bases at V and 6 bases at J, with 14 bases between the two ends. The CDR3: CASSSRGLEDTQYF. The DNA for the CDR3 is TGTGCCAGCAGCTCCAGAGGGCTAGAGGATACGCAGTATTTT.

V usage is TRBV18 and J usage is TRBJ1-2; 9 nucleotides agree with TRBD1. Germline V gene sequence: CDR1 KGHSH, CDR2 LQKENI. Trimming removed 3 bases from V and 6 bases from J; junction bases left unmatched: 2. The CDR3 is made up of 13 amino acids. As DNA, the CDR3 is TGTGCCAGCTCACCGCGACAGGGGGATGGCTACACCTTC. It specifies CASSPRQGDGYTF.

V and J are TRBV19 and TRBJ1-1; D unclear. Germline CDR1 LNHDA, CDR2 SQIVND (reference sequence). Trimming took off 5 bases at V and 0 bases at J, with 7 bases between the two ends. This CDR3 has 13 amino acids. CDR3 nucleotides: TGTGCCAGTAGTCCCGGGTTGAACACTGAAGCTTTCTTT. Translated, it gives CASSPGLNTEAFF.

The table lists this clone with a count of one. The rearrangement links TRBV9 to TRBJ1-2; 7 bases line up with TRBD1. The germline CDR1 and CDR2 sequences are SGDLS and YYNGEE. The CDR3 totals 15 residues. Unmatched junction bases numbered 8, after V lost 2 bases and J lost 4 bases. CDR3 in amino acids: CASSVGQPRPYGYTF. The CDR3 region has the DNA TGTGCCAGCAGCGTGGGACAGCCTAGACCCTATGGCTACACCTTC.

This clone was seen just once. This rearrangement joins TRBV3-1 (or the pseudogene TRBV3-2) to TRBJ2-5, with D uncertain. The CDR3 length is 12 residues. Trimming pared 8 bases from V and 5 bases from J, leaving 12 bases between. Germline-derived CDR1 and CDR2 are LGHDT and YNNKEL (reference sequence). The CDR3 nucleotides read TGTGCCAGCCGATTTTTCGGGGAGACCCAGTACTTC. This encodes CASRFFGETQYF.